This record covers a single TCR beta chain. Its specificity is unknown. This record belongs to a study of CD8+CD57+ T cells in acquired aplastic anemia. Study in general: Sorted CD4+ and CD8+ cell DNA averaged around 3 ug. Average CD4+ read depth in healthy donors was around 10 million reads. The study's findings and limits: Patients and controls shared some 30 CD8+ CDR3 sequences, highly expressed in patients.

Researchers used genomic DNA as the template to profile TCR beta VDJ and CDR3. TCRdb fed the reads into MiXCR, producing one record per CDR3 protein. The data hold 350,000 to 450,000 distinct CDR3 sequences, with 60% to 80% observed a single time. Between the trimmed V and J ends, which lost 5 bases and 13 bases, there was a span of 20 bases. Germline V CDR1 and CDR2: SGHTA, FQGNSA. The CDR3 consists of 13 residues. This sequence joins TRBV7-2 and TRBJ1-1, with D possibly matching TRBD1 (5 bases). This TCR was recovered from a human donor in good health, serving as a control. The specimen sequenced was sorted CD4+, CD8+, or CD8+CD57+ T cells (not recorded which) from PBMCs. CDR3 nucleotide sequence: TGTGCCAGCAGCAGCGAGGACACAAGGGAAAGTTTCTTT. Residues: CASSSEDTRESFF.